This T cell receptor (beta chain) was identified during a study of CD8 T cells in Susac syndrome (dated by TCRdb to the late 2010s). For the wider study: Of the Susac syndrome patients who were sequenced, roughly 8 were in clinical remission while about six had clinically active disease. At blood withdrawal, Susac syndrome patients were therapy-naive, treated with corticosteroids (with IVIg additionally given to some), or treated with IVIg alone. Repertoire sequencing was used to test whether CD8+ T cell activation and differentiation in Susac syndrome was antigen driven.

As concerns this clonotype: Which antigen it targets is not known. Base quality data are lacking; no much larger clone is found one base away.

Overall study outcomes, separate from this receptor: In the CD4+ T cell repertoire of Susac syndrome patients, clonal expansion was not detected. The TCR sequencing and HLA analysis was acknowledged to have included a relatively small number of individuals.

CDR1 and CDR2 are read off the germline V gene as SGHRS and YFSETQ. Relative to germline, V is 0 bases shorter and J is 12 bases shorter, with 10 bases between their ends. The CDR3 goes from the cysteine to the phenylalanine over 11 residues. The entry retains the CDR3 DNA only, 33 bases that are in frame from base 1. Peripheral blood CD8+ and CD4+ T cells from healthy donors, Susac syndrome patients and multiple sclerosis patients were profiled by high-throughput TCR beta sequencing. Recently defined diagnostic criteria for definite or probable disease were met by the Susac syndrome patients. Bulk CD8+ and CD4+ T cells were purified by magnetic negative isolation, while CD8+ TEMRA cells were enriched using FACS. Blood was drawn into EDTA tubes, processed within 24 hours, and PBMCs were isolated by density gradient centrifugation. PBMCs intended for TCR sequencing were frozen in liquid nitrogen and were later thawed in a 37 degrees C water bath. A purity of at least 90% was achieved for sorted or isolated CD4+, CD8+ and CD8+ TEMRA cells.

RNA was extracted using the RNeasy kit, and about 0.45 to 1 microgram was reverse transcribed with random hexamers. TCR beta CDR3 regions were amplified with the immunoSEQ multiplex PCR assay covering 54 Vbeta and 13 Jbeta segments. PCR amplification bias was corrected by using a synthetic template baseline for primer optimization and computational correction. Processing in the source paper ran as follows. Only productive sequences were kept, with reads annotated to V, D and J genes according to IMGT and analyzed in immunoSEQ Analyzer. To calculate clonality, Shannon entropy was normalized by log2 of the number of productive unique sequences and then subtracted from one. For each patient and control, public and private clones were evaluated among the 100 most prevalent clones. Clones were defined as Susac-specific when absent from the healthy and MS cohorts, from roughly 1,100 published viral clones and from other ImmuneACCESS disease sequences. In TCRdb, the public reads were trimmed at Q25 with fastp and aligned with MiXCR, with productive beta chains retained. Every distinct CDR3 protein forms one entry, paired with its most common genes and DNA. The V and J calls and clone size are TCRdb's, not the authors'. Recorded for this sample are about 120,000 distinct CDR3 sequences; around 96% of them occurred a single time. Less than 0.15% of the sample lies in the top ten.

The sequence came from a human donor with Susac syndrome. The sequenced sample consisted of CD4+ T cells from PBMCs. The rearrangement joined TRBV5-1 to TRBJ2-7; the D gene is perhaps TRBD1, from 6 matching bases. The sequenced DNA: TGCGCCAGCAGCTTGGACAGGGAGATGTACTTC. This yields the protein CASSLDREMYF.